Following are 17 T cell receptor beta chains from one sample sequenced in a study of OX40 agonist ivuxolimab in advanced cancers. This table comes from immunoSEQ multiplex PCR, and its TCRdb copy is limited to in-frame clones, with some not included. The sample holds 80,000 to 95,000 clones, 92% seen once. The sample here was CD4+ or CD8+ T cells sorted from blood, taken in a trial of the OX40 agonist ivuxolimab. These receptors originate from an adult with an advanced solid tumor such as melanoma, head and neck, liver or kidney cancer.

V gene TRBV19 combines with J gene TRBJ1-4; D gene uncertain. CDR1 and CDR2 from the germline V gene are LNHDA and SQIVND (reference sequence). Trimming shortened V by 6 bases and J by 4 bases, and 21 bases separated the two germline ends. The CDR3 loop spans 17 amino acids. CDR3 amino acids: CASRNMVDRTFNEKLFF. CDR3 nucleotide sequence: TGTGCCAGTAGAAATATGGTGGACCGAACCTTTAATGAAAAACTGTTTTTT.

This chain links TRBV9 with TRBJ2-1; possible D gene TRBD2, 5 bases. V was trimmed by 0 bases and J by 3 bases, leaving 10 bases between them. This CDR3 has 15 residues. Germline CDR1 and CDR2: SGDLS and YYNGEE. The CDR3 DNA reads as TGTGCCAGCAGCGTAGGGGGAGAGGGCTACAATGAGCAGTTCTTC. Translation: CASSVGGEGYNEQFF.

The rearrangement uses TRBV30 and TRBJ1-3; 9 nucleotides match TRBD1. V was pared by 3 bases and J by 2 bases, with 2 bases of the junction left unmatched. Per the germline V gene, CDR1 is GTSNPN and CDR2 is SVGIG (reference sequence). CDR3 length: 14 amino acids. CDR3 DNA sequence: TGTGCCTGGAGGGGACAGGGAGCTGGAAACACCATATATTTT. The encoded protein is CAWRGQGAGNTIYF. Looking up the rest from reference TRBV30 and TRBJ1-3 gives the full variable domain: SQTIHQWPATLVQPVGSPLSLECTVEGTSNPNLYWYRQAAGRGLQLLFYSVGIGQISSEVPQNLSASRPQDRQFILSSKKLLLSDSGFYLCAWRGQGAGNTIYFGEGSWLTVV.

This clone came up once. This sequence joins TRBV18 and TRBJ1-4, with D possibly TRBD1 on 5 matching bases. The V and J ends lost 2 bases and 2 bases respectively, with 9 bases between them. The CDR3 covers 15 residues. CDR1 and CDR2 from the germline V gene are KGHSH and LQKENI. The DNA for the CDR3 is TGTGCCAGCTCACCAGGCAGGGCTACTAATGAAAAACTGTTTTTT. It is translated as CASSPGRATNEKLFF.

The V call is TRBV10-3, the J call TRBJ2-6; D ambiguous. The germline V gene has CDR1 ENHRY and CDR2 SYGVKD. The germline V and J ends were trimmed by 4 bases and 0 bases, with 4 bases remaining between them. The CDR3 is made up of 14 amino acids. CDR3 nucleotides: TGTGCCATCAGTGCTAGCTCTGGGGCCAACGTCCTGACTTTC. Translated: CAISASSGANVLTF.

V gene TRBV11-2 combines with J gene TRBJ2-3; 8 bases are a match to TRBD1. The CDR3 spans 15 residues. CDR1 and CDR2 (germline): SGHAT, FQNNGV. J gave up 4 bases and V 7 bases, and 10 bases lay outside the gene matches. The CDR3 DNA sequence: TGTGCCAGCACCATCCGACAGGGGACCGCAGATACGCAGTATTTT. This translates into CASTIRQGTADTQYF.

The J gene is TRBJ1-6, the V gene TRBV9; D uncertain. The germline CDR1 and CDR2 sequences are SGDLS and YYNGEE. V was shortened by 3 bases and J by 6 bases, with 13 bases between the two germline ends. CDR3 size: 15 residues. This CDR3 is CASSASEARNSPLHF. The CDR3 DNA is TGTGCCAGCAGCGCCTCCGAGGCGCGTAATTCACCCCTCCACTTT.

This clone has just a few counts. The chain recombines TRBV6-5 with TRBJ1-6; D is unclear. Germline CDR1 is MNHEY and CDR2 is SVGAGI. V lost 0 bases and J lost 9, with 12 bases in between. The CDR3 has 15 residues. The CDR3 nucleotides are TGTGCCAGCAGTTACTCGATAACCGGTGGTTCACCCCTCCACTTT. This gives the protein CASSYSITGGSPLHF.

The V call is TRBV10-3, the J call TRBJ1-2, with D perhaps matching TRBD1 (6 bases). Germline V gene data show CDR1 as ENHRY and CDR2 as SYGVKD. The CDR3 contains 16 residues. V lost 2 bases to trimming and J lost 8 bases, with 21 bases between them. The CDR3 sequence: CAISEPAGVYIKGYTF. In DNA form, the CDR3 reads TGTGCCATCAGTGAGCCCGCAGGGGTATATATCAAGGGCTACACCTTC.

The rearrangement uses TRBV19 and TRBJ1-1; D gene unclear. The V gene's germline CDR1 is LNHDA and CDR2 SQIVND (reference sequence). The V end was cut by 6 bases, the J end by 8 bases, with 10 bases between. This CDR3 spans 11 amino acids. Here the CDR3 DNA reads TGTGCCAGTAGCACGGAGACAGAAGCTTTCTTT. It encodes CASSTETEAFF.

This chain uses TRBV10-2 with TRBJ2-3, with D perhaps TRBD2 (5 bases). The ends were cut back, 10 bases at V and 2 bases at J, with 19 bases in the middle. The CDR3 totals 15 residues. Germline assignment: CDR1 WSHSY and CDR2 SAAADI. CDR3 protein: CATQQEAVSTDTQYF. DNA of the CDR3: TGCGCCACCCAGCAGGAGGCAGTTTCCACAGATACGCAGTATTTT.

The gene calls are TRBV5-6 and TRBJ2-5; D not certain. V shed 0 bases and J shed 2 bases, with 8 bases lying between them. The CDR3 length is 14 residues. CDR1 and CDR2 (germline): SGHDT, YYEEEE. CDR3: CASSLAFAQETQYF. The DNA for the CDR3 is TGTGCCAGCAGCTTGGCCTTTGCACAAGAGACCCAGTACTTC.

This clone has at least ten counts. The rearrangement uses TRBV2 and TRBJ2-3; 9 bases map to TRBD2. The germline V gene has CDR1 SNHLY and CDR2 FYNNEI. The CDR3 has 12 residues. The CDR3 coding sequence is TGTGTCTACTCGGGACTAGCAAATACGCAGTATTTT. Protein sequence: CVYSGLANTQYF.

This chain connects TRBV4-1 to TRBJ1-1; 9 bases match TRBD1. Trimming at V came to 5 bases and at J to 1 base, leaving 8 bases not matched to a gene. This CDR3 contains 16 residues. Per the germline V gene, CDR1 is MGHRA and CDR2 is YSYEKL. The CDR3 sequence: CASSKHPGQGNTEAFF. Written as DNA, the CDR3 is TGCGCCAGCAGCAAACATCCGGGACAGGGGAACACTGAAGCTTTCTTT.

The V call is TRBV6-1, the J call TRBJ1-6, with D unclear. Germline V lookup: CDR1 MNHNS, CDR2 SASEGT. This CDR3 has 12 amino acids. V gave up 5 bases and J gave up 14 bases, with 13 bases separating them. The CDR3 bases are TGTGCCAGCAGTAGCATTCAGCTAACCCTCCACTTT. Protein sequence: CASSSIQLTLHF.

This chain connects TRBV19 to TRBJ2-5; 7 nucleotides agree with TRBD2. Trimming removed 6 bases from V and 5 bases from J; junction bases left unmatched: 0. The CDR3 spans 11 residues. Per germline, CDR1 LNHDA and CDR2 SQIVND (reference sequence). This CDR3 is CASSGGETQYF. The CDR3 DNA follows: TGTGCCAGTAGCGGGGGGGAGACCCAGTACTTC.

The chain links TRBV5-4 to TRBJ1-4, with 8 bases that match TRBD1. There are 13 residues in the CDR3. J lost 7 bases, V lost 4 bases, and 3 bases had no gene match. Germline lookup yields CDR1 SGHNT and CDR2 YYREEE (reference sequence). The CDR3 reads CASSVTGVEKLFF. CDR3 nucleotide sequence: TGTGCCAGCAGCGTGACAGGGGTTGAAAAACTGTTTTTT.